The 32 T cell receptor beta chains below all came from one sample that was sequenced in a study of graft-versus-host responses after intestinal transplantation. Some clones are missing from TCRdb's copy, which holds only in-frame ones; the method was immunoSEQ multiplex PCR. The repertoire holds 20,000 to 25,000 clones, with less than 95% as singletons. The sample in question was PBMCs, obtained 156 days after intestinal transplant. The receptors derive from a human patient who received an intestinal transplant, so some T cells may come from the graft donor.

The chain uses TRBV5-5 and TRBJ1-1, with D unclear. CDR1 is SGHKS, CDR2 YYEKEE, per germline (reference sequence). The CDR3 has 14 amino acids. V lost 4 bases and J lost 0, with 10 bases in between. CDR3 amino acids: CASSPTSVNTEAFF. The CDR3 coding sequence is TGTGCCAGCAGCCCCACGTCGGTGAACACTGAAGCTTTCTTT.

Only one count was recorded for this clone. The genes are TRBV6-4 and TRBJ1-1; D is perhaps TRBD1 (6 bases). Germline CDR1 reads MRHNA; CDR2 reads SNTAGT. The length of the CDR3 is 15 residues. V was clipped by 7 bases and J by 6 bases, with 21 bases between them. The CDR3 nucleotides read TGTGCCAGCAAGCGGGGGGCCTGGACCGACTCTGAAGCTTTCTTT. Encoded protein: CASKRGAWTDSEAFF.

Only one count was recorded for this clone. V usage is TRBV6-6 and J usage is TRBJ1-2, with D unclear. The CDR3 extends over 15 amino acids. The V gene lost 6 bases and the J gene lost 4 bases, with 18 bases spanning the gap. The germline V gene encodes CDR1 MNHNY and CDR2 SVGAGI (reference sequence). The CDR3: CASRPRGSSSYGYTF. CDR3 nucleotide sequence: TGTGCCAGCAGGCCCCGGGGTAGTTCGTCCTATGGCTACACCTTC.

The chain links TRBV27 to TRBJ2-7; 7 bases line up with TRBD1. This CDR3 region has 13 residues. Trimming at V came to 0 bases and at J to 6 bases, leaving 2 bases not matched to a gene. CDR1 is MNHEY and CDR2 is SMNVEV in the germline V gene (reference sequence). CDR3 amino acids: CASSLSNRGEQYF. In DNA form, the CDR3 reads TGTGCCAGCAGTTTATCAAACAGGGGCGAGCAGTACTTC.

In DNA, the CDR3 is TGCGCCAGCAGCCTATACCCACCCGGGCGGGGGTACAATGAGCAGTTCTTC. The encoded protein is CASSLYPPGRGYNEQFF. This chain uses TRBV4-1 with TRBJ2-1; 7 positions match TRBD2. This CDR3 comprises 17 residues. Germline lookup yields CDR1 MGHRA and CDR2 YSYEKL. Germline trimming cut 4 bases from V and 4 bases from J; bases unmatched to any gene: 13.

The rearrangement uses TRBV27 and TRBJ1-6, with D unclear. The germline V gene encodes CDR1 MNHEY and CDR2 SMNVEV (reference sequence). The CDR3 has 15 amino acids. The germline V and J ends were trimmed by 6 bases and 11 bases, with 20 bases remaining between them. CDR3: CASSLWGYSGPPLHF. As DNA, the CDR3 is TGTGCCAGCAGCTTGTGGGGATATTCTGGTCCACCCCTCCACTTT.

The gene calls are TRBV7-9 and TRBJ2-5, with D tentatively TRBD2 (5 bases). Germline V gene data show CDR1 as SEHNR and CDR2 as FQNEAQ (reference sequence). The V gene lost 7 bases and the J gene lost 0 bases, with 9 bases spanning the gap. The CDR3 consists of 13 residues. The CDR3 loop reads CASTPGNQETQYF. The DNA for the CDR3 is TGTGCCAGCACTCCCGGGAACCAAGAGACCCAGTACTTC.

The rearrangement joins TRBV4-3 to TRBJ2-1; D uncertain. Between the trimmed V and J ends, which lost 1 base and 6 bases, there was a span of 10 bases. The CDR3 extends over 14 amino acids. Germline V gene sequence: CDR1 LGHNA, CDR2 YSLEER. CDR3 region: CASSQAHTGNEQFF. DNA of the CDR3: TGCGCCAGCAGCCAAGCCCATACTGGCAATGAGCAGTTCTTC.

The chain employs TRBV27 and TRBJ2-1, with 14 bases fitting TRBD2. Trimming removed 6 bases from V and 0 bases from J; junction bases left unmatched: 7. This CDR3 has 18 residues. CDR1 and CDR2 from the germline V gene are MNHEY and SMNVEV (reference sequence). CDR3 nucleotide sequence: TGTGCCAGCAGACCGGGACTAGCGGGGGTTAGCTCCTACAATGAGCAGTTCTTC. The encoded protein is CASRPGLAGVSSYNEQFF.

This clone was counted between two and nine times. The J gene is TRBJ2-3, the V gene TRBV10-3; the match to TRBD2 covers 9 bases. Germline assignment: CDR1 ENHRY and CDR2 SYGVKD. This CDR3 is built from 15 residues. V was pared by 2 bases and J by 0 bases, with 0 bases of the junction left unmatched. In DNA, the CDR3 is TGTGCCATCAGTGAGACTAGCGGGAGCACAGATACGCAGTATTTT. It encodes CAISETSGSTDTQYF.

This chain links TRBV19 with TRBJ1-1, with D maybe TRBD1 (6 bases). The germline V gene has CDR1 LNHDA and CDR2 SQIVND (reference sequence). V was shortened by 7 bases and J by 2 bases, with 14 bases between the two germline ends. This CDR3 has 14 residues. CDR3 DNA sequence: TGTGCCAGTATCGCCGGGACACCTAACACTGAAGCTTTCTTT. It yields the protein CASIAGTPNTEAFF.

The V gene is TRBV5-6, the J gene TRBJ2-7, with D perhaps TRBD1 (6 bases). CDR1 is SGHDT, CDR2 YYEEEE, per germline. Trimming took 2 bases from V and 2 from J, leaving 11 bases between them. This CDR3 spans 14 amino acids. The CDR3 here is CASSLGQSPYEQYF. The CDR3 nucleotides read TGTGCCAGCAGCTTAGGACAGTCCCCCTACGAGCAGTACTTC.

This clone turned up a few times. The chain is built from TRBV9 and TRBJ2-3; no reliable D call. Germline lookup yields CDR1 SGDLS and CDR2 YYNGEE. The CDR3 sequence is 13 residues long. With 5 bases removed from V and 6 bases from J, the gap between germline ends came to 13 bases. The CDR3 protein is CASSSYDWDTQYF. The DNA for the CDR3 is TGTGCCAGCAGTTCTTACGACTGGGATACGCAGTATTTT.

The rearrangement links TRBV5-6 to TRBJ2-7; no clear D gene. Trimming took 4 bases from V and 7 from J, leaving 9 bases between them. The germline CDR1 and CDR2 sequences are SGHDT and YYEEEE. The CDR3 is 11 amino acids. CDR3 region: CASSNTWEQYF. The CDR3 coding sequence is TGTGCCAGCAGCAACACGTGGGAGCAGTACTTC.

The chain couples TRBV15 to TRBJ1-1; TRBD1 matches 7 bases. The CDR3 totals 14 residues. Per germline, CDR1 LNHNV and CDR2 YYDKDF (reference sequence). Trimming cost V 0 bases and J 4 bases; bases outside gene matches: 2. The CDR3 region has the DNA TGTGCCACCAGCAGAGATCAGGGGGGCACTGAAGCTTTCTTT. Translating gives CATSRDQGGTEAFF.

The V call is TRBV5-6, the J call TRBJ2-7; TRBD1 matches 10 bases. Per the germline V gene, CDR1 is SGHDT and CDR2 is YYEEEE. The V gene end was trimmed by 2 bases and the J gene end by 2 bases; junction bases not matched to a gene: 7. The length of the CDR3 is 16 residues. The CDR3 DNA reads TGTGCCAGCAGCTTTAGGCCGGGACAGGGGACCTACGAGCAGTACTTC. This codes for CASSFRPGQGTYEQYF. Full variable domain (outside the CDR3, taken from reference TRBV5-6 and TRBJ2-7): DAGVTQSPTHLIKTRGQQVTLRCSPKSGHDTVSWYQQALGQGPQFIFQYYEEEERQRGNFPDRFSGHQFPNYSSELNVNALLLGDSALYLCASSFRPGQGTYEQYFGPGTRLTVT.

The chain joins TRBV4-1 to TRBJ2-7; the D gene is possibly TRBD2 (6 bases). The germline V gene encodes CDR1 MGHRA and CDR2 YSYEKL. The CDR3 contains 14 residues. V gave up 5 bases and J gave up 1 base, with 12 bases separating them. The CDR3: CASSYQEGSYEQYF. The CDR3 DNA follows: TGCGCCAGCAGCTATCAGGAGGGGTCCTACGAGCAGTACTTC.

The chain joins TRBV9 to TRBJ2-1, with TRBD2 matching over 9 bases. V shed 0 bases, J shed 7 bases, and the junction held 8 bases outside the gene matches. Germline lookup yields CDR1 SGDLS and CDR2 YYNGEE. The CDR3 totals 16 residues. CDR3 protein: CASSVASGGSNNEQFF. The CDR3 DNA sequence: TGTGCCAGCAGCGTAGCGAGCGGGGGGAGTAATAATGAGCAGTTCTTC. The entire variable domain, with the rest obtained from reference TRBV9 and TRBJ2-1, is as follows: DSGVTQTPKHLITATGQRVTLRCSPRSGDLSVYWYQQSLDQGLQFLIQYYNGEERAKGNILERFSAQQFPDLHSELNLSSLELGDSALYFCASSVASGGSNNEQFFGPGTRLTVL.

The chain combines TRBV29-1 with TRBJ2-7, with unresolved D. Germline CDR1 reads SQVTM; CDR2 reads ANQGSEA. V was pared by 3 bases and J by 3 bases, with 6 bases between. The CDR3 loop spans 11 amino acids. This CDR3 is CSVEANYEQYF. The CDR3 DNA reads TGCAGCGTTGAGGCCAACTACGAGCAGTACTTC.

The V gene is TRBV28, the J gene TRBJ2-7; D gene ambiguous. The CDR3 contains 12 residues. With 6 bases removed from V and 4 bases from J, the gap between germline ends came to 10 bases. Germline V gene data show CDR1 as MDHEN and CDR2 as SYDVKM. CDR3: CASRKDRYEQYF. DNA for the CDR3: TGTGCCAGCAGAAAAGACCGGTACGAGCAGTACTTC.

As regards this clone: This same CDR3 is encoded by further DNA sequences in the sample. CDR3 sequence: CASSIAGGSYEQYF. The CDR3 nucleotides read TGTGCCAGTAGTATAGCGGGGGGCTCGTACGAGCAGTACTTC. The gene calls are TRBV19 and TRBJ2-7, with D perhaps TRBD2 (7 bases). Trimming stripped 1 base from V and 4 bases from J, with 11 bases between. Germline lookup yields CDR1 LNHDA and CDR2 SQIVND (reference sequence). The CDR3 runs 14 residues.

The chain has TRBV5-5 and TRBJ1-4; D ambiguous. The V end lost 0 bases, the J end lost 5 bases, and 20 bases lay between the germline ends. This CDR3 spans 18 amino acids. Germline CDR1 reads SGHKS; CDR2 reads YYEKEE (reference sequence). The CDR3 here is CASSLEVGRTYLNEKLFF. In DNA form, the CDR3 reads TGTGCCAGCAGCTTGGAGGTTGGGCGTACTTATTTAAATGAAAAACTGTTTTTT. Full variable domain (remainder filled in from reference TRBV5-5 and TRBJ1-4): DAGVTQSPTHLIKTRGQQVTLRCSPISGHKSVSWYQQVLGQGPQFIFQYYEKEERGRGNFPDRFSARQFPNYSSELNVNALLLGDSALYLCASSLEVGRTYLNEKLFFGSGTQLSVL.

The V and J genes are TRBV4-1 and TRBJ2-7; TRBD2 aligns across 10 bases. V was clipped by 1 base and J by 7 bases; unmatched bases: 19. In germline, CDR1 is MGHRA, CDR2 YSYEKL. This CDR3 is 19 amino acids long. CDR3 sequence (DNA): TGCGCCAGCAGCCAAGGGATTCCTAGCGGGAGTGACCGGAGGTGGGAGCAGTACTTC. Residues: CASSQGIPSGSDRRWEQYF.

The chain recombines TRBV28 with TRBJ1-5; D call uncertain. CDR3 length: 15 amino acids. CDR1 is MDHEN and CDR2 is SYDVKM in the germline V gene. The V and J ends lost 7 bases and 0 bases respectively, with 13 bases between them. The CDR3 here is CASKWGDISNQPQHF. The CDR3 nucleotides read TGTGCCAGCAAATGGGGAGATATTAGCAATCAGCCCCAGCATTTT.

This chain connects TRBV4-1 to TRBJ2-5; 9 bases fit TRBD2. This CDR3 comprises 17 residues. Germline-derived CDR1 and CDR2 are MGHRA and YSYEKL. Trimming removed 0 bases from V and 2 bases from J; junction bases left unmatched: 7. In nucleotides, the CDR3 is TGCGCCAGCAGCCAAGATAACCTAGCGGGACTACAAGAGACCCAGTACTTC. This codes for CASSQDNLAGLQETQYF.

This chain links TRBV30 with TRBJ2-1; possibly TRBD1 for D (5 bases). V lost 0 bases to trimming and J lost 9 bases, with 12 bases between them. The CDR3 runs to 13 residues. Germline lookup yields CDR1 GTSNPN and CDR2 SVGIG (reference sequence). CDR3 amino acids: CAWSVVGAGEQFF. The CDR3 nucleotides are TGTGCCTGGAGTGTTGTAGGGGCCGGTGAGCAGTTCTTC.

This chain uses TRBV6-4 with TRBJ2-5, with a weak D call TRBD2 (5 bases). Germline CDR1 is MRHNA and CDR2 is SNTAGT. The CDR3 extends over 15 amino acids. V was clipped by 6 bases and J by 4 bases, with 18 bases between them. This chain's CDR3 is CASRRPTSGTETQYF. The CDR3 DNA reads TGTGCCAGCAGGCGCCCGACGAGCGGCACAGAGACCCAGTACTTC.

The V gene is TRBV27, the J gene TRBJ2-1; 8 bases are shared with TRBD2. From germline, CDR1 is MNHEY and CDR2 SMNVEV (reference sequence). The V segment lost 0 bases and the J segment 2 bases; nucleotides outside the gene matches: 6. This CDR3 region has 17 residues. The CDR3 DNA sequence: TGTGCCAGCAGTTTATCTATGGCGACTAGCGCCTACAATGAGCAGTTCTTC. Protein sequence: CASSLSMATSAYNEQFF.

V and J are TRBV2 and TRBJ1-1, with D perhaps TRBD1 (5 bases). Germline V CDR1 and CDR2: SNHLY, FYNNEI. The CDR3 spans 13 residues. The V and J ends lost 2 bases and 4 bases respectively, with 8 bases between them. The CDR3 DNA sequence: TGTGCCAGCAGTGAACGGGGGGTCACTGAAGCTTTCTTT. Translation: CASSERGVTEAFF.

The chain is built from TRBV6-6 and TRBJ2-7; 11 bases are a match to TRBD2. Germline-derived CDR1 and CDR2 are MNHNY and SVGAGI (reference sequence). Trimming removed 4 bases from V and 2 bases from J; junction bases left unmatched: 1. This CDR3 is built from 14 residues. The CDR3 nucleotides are TGTGCCAGCAGTTCTAGCGGGAGGACCTACGAGCAGTACTTC. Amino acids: CASSSSGRTYEQYF.

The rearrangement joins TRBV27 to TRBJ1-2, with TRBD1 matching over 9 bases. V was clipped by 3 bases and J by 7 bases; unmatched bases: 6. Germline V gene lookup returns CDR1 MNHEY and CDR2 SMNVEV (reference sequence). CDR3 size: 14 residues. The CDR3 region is CASSFTGGTRGYTF. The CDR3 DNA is TGTGCCAGCAGTTTTACAGGGGGCACTCGTGGCTACACCTTC.

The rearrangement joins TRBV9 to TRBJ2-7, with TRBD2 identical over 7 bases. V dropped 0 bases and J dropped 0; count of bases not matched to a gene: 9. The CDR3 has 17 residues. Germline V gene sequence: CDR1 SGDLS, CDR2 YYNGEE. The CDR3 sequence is CASSVDAGVASSYEQYF. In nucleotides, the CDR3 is TGTGCCAGCAGCGTAGATGCGGGAGTGGCGAGCTCCTACGAGCAGTACTTC.